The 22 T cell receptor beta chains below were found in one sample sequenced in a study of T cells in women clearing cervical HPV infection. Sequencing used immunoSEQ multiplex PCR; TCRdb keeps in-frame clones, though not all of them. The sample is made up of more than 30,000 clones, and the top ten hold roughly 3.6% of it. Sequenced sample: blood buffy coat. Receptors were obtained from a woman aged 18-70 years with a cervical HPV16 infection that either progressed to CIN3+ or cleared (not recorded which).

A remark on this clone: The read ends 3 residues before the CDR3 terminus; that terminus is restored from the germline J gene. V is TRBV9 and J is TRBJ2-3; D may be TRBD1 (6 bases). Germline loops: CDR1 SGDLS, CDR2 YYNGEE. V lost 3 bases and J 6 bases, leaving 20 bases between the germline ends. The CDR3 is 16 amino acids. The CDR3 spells CASSANRDSSVDTQYF. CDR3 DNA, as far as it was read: TGTGCCAGCAGCGCCAACAGGGATTCTAGTGTCGATACG.

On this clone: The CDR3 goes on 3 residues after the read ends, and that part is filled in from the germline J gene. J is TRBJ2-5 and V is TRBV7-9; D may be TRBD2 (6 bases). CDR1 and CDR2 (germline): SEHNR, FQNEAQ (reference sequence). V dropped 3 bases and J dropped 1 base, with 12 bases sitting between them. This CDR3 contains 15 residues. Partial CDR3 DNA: TGTGCCAGCAGCTTGACAGCGGGCCGCCAAGAGACC. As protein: CASSLTAGRQET. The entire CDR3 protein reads CASSLTAGRQETQYF.

The CDR3: CASSPSGRDTQYF. The CDR3 bases that were read are TGTGCCAGCAGTCCTAGCGGGAGGGATACG. The V gene is TRBV12-3 or TRBV12-4, the J gene TRBJ2-3, with 11 bases fitting TRBD2. The read ends 3 residues early relative to the CDR3; the germline J gene fills the gap. With V trimmed by 5 bases and J by 6 bases, 1 base remained unmatched. The CDR3 runs 13 residues.

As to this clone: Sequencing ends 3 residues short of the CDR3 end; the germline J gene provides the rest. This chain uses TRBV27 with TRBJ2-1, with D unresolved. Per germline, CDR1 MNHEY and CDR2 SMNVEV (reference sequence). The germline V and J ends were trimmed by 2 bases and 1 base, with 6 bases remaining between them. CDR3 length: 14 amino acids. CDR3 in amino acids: CASSLTSSYNEQFF. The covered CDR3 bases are TGTGCCAGCAGTTTAACCAGTTCCTACAATGAG.

CDR3 region: CASRGTGSTDTQYF. Partial CDR3 DNA: TGTGCCAGCAGAGGGACAGGGAGCACAGATACG. The chain joins TRBV11-3 to TRBJ2-3; the match to TRBD1 covers 9 bases. Sequencing ends 3 residues short of the CDR3 end; the germline J gene provides the rest. Per the germline V gene, CDR1 is SGHNT and CDR2 is YENEEA. The trim removed 6 bases at V and 0 bases at J, leaving 1 base unmatched. CDR3 length: 14 residues.

The CDR3 spells CASRSRLTSAPLFF. CDR3 bases read: TGTGCCAGCAGGTCTAGACTCACTTCGGCACCA. V gene TRBV2 combines with J gene TRBJ1-4; D is uncertain. The read stops 3 residues short of the end of the CDR3; the missing end is completed from the germline J gene. The CDR3 extends over 14 amino acids. Per germline, CDR1 SNHLY and CDR2 FYNNEI.

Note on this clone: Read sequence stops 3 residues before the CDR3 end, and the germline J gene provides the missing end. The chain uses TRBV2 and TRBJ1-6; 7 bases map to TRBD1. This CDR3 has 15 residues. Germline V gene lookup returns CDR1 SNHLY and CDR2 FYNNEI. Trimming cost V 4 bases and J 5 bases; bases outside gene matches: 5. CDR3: CASSGPDRDNSPLHF. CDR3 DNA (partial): TGTGCCAGCAGTGGTCCCGACAGGGATAATTCACCC.

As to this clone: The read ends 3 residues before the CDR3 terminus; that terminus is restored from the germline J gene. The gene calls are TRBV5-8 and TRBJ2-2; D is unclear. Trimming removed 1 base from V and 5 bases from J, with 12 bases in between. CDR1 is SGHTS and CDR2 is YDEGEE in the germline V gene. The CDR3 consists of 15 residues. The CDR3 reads CASSLSTVRTGELFF. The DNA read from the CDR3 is TGTGCCAGCAGCTTGAGCACTGTCAGGACCGGGGAG. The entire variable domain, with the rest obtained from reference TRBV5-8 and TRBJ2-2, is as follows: EAGVTQSPTHLIKTRGQQATLRCSPISGHTSVYWYQQALGLGLQFLLWYDEGEERNRGNFPPRFSGRQFPNYSSELNVNALELEDSALYLCASSLSTVRTGELFFGEGSRLTVL.

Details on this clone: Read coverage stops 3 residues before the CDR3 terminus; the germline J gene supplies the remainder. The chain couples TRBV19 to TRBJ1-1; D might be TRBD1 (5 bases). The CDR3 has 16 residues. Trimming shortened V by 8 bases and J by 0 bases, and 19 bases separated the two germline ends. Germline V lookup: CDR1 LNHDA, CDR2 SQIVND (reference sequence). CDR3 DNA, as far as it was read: TGTGCCAGTCGACCGGGGGGGTTGGGTTTGAACACTGAA. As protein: CASRPGGLGLNTE. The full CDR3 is CASRPGGLGLNTEAFF.

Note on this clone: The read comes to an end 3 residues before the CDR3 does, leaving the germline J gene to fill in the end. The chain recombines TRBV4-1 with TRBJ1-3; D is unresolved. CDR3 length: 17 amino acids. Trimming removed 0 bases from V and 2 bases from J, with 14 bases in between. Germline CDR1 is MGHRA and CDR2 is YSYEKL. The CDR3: CASSQELVRNAGNTIYF. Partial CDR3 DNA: TGCGCCAGCAGCCAAGAACTGGTGCGGAATGCTGGAAACACC.

The CDR3 protein is CASSLRERAPDTQYF. The covered CDR3 bases are TGTGCCAGCTCCCTCCGCGAGCGGGCCCCAGATACG. This sequence joins TRBV18 and TRBJ2-3; D may be TRBD2 (6 bases). The CDR3 extends 3 residues past the end of the read, so its final part is completed from the germline J gene. V was shortened by 6 bases and J by 4 bases, with 17 bases between the two germline ends. Per the germline V gene, CDR1 is KGHSH and CDR2 is LQKENI. This CDR3 region has 15 residues.

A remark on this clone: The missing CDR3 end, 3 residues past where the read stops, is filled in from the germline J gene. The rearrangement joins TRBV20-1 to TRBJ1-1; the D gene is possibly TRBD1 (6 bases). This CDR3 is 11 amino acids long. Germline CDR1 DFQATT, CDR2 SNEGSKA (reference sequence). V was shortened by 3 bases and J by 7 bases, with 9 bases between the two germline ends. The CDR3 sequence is CSARRGGEAFF. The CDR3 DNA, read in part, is TGCAGTGCTAGGAGAGGGGGTGAA.

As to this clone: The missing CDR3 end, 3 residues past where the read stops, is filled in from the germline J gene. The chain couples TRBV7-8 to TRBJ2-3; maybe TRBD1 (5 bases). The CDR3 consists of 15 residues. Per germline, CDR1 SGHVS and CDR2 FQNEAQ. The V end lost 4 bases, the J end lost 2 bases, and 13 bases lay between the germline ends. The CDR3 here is CASSSAQGPTDTQYF. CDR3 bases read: TGTGCCAGCAGCTCGGCTCAGGGCCCCACAGATACG. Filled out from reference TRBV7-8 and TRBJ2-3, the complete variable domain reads GAGVSQSPRYKVAKRGQDVALRCDPISGHVSLFWYQQALGQGPEFLTYFQNEAQLDKSGLPSDRFFAERPEGSVSTLKIQRTQQEDSAVYLCASSSAQGPTDTQYFGPGTRLTVL.

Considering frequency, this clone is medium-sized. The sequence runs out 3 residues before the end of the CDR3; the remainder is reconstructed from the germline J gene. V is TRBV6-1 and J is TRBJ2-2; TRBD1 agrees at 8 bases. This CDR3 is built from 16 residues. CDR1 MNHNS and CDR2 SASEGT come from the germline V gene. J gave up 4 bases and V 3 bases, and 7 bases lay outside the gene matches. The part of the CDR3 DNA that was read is TGTGCCAGCAGTGAGGGTTCAGGGGGCCCCACCGGGGAG. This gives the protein CASSEGSGGPTGE. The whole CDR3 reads CASSEGSGGPTGELFF.

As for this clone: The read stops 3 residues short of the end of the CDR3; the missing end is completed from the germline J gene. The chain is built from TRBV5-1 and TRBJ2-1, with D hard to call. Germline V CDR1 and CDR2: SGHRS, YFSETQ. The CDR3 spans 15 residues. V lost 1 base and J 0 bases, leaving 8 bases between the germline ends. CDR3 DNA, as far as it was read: TGCGCCAGCAGCTTGACAGACATCTCCTACAATGAG. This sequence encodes CASSLTDISYNE. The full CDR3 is CASSLTDISYNEQFF.

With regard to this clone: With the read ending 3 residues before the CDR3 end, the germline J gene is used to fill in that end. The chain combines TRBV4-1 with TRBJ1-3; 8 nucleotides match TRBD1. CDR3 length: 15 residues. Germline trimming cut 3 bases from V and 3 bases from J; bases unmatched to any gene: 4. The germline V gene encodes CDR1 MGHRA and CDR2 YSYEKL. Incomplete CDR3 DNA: TGCGCCAGCAGCCAGCGGACAGGGCTTGGAAACACC. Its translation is CASSQRTGLGNT. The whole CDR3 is CASSQRTGLGNTIYF.

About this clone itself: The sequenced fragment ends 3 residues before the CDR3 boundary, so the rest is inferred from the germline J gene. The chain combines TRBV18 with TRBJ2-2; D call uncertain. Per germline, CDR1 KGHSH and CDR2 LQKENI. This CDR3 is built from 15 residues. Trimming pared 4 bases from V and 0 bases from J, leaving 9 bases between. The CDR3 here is CASSLEQANTGELFF. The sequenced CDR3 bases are TGTGCCAGCTCACTCGAGCAGGCGAACACCGGGGAG.

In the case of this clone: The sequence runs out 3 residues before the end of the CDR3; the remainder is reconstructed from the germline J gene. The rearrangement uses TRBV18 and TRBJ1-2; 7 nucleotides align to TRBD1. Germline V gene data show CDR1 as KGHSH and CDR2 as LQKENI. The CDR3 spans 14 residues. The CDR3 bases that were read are TGTGCCAGCTCACCGGACAGGACGGCCTACGAC. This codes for CASSPDRTAYD. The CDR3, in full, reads CASSPDRTAYDYTF.

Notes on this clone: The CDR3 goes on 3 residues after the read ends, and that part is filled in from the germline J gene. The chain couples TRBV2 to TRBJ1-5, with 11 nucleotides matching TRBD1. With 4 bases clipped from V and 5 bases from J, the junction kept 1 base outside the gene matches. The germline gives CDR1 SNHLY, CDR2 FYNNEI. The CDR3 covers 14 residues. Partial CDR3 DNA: TGTGCCAGCAGTGGGGACAGGGGGTATCAGCCC. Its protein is CASSGDRGYQP. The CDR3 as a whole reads CASSGDRGYQPQHF.

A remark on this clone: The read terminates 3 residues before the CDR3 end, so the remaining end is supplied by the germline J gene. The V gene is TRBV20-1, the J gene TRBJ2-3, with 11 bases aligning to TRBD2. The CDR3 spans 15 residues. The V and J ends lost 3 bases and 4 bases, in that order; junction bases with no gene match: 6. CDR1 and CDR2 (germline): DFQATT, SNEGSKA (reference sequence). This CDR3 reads CSASPLAGVADTQYF. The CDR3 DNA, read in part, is TGCAGTGCTAGCCCACTAGCGGGAGTTGCAGATACG.

CDR3 sequence: CAGNPTESTDTQYF. The DNA read from the CDR3 is TGTGCCGGTAATCCGACAGAAAGCACAGATACG. The V call is TRBV19, the J call TRBJ2-3, with D possibly TRBD1 on 5 matching bases. The read ends 3 residues early relative to the CDR3; the germline J gene fills the gap. CDR3 length equals 14 residues. Germline V gives CDR1 LNHDA, CDR2 SQIVND (reference sequence). Trimming stripped 11 bases from V and 0 bases from J, with 15 bases between.

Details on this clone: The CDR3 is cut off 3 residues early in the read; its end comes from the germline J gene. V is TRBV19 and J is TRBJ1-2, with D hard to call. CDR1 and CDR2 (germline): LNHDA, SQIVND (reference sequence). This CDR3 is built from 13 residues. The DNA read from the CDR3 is TGTGCCAGTAGTATCGGGCGGGTCCGCGAC. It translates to CASSIGRVRD. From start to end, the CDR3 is CASSIGRVRDYTF.